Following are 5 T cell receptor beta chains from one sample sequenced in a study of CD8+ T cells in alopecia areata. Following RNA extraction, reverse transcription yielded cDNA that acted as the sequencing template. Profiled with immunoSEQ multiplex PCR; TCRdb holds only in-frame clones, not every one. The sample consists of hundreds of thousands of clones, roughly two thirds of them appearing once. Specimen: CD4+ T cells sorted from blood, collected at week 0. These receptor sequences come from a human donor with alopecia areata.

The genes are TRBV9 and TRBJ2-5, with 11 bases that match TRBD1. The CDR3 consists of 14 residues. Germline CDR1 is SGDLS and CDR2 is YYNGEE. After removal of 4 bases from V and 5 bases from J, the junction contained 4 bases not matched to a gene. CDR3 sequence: CASSSGQGAETQYF. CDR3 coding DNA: TGTGCCAGCAGCTCCGGACAGGGGGCTGAGACCCAGTACTTC.

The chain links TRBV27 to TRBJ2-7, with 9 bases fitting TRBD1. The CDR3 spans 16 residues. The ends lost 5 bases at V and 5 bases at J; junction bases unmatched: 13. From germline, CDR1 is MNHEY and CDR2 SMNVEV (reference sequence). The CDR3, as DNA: TGTGCCAGCAGTCCCCAGGACAGGGGATTATATGACGAGCAGTACTTC. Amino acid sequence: CASSPQDRGLYDEQYF.

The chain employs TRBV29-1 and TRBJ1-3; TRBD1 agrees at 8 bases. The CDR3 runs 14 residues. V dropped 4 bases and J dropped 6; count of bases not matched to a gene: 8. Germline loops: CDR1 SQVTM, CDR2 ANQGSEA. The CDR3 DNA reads TGCAGCGTTGGGCTGCCAGGGGGCGCAAACACCATATATTTT. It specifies CSVGLPGGANTIYF.

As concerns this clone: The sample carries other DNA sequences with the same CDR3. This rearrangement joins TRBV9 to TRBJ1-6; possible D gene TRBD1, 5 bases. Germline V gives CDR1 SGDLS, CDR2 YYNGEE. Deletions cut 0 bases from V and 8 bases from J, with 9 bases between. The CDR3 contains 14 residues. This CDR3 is CASSVGTGDSPLHF. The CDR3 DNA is TGTGCCAGCAGCGTAGGAACAGGAGATTCACCCCTCCACTTT.

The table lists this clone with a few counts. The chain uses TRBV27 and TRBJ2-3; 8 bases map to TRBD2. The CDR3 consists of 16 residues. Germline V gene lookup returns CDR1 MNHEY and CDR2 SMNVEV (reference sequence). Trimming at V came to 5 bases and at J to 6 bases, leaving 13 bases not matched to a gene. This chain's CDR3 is CASSDRSGGRGDTQYF. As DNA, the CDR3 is TGTGCCAGCAGTGACCGAAGCGGGGGCCGAGGGGATACGCAGTATTTT.